The entry below describes one TCR beta chain. V was clipped by 10 bases and J by 3 bases, with 12 bases between them. The length of the CDR3 is 12 residues. Clones were read by immunoSEQ multiplex PCR, and TCRdb kept only the in-frame ones, dropping some. The data hold 380,000 or so clones, with roughly 85% observed a single time. This record belongs to a study of Ad26.COV2.S vaccination and SARS-CoV-2 variants. For the study at large: Intramuscular Ad26.COV2.S at 5x10^10 or 1x10^11 viral particles.

Treatment indicated: some 20 received Ad26.COV2.S at low or high dose, single or two shots; several received placebo; per-sample allocation not given. Samples were taken on day 63 after the first vaccine or placebo injection. Sequenced here: peripheral blood, sampled in a trial of Ad26.COV2.S vaccine versus placebo. The chain links TRBV6-7 to TRBJ1-1; D uncertain. TRBV6-7 is filed as an ORF, its function uncertain. The receptor was isolated from a person aged 18 to 65 who received the Ad26.COV2.S COVID-19 vaccine or a placebo. This CDR3 is CANRRHYTEAFF. The DNA for the CDR3 is TGTGCCAACCGGCGACACTACACTGAAGCTTTCTTT.